Listed below are T cell receptor beta chains from one sample, sequenced in a study of blood T cells in healthy people across ages. TCRdb passed the 5' RACE reads through MiXCR, listing each CDR3 protein once. The sample includes 1.5 million to 2 million distinct CDR3 sequences, 28% of them seen just once. Sequencing was performed on blood. All receptors derive from a young woman in good health. Both conserved end residues are part of each CDR3. Fields, in order: V gene, clone size, CDR3 length, J gene, D gene, CDR3 protein, CDR3 DNA. The D gene is left open where the match is weak. Not all rows give a size; the values are once, few, many and, for expanded clones, a class.

v_gene: TRBV10-3
abundance: many
len: 15
j_gene: TRBJ2-7
d_gene: .
CDR3aa: CAISERREVGREQYF
CDR3nt: TGTGCCATCAGCGAGAGGAGGGAGGTCGGTCGCGAGCAGTACTTC

v_gene: TRBV29-1
abundance: many
len: 13
j_gene: TRBJ2-7
d_gene: TRBD1
CDR3aa: CSVENPGGHEQYF
CDR3nt: TGCAGCGTTGAAAACCCAGGGGGTCACGAGCAGTACTTC

v_gene: TRBV7-2
abundance: .
len: 15
j_gene: TRBJ2-2
d_gene: .
CDR3aa: CASREGAANTGELFF
CDR3nt: TGTGCCAGCAGAGAAGGGGCCGCGAACACCGGGGAGCTGTTTTTT

v_gene: TRBV6-5
abundance: few
len: 15
j_gene: TRBJ1-1
d_gene: TRBD1
CDR3aa: CASSSQGDFNTEAFF
CDR3nt: TGTGCCAGCAGTTCCCAGGGGGATTTTAACACTGAAGCTTTCTTT

v_gene: TRBV10-3
abundance: .
len: 13
j_gene: TRBJ1-2
d_gene: TRBD1
CDR3aa: CAISRQGAHGYTF
CDR3nt: TGTGCCATCAGTCGCCAGGGGGCCCATGGCTACACCTTC

v_gene: TRBV3-1
abundance: .
len: 13
j_gene: TRBJ2-5
d_gene: .
CDR3aa: CASGGLVGETQYF
CDR3nt: TGTGCCAGCGGGGGACTCGTCGGAGAGACCCAGTACTTC

v_gene: TRBV2
abundance: many
len: 11
j_gene: TRBJ2-5
d_gene: .
CDR3aa: CASSALNEQYF
CDR3nt: TGTGCCAGCAGTGCCCTAAATGAGCAGTACTTC

v_gene: TRBV29-1
abundance: .
len: 13
j_gene: TRBJ1-1
d_gene: .
CDR3aa: CSVGSWGGTEAFF
CDR3nt: TGCAGCGTTGGGAGCTGGGGGGGCACTGAAGCTTTCTTT

v_gene: TRBV7-9
abundance: .
len: 15
j_gene: TRBJ1-1
d_gene: TRBD1
CDR3aa: CASSLAGQGPAEAFF
CDR3nt: TGTGCCAGCAGCTTAGCGGGACAGGGCCCGGCTGAAGCTTTCTTT

v_gene: TRBV6-1
abundance: many
len: 15
j_gene: TRBJ1-2
d_gene: TRBD1
CDR3aa: CASSEPGTEFYGYTF
CDR3nt: TGTGCCAGCAGTGAACCCGGGACAGAGTTCTATGGCTACACCTTC

v_gene: TRBV7-9
abundance: once
len: 14
j_gene: TRBJ2-7
d_gene: .
CDR3aa: CASSLALTTYEQYF
CDR3nt: TGTGCCAGCAGCTTAGCGCTTACAACCTACGAGCAGTACTTC

v_gene: TRBV20-1
abundance: .
len: 17
j_gene: TRBJ1-1
d_gene: TRBD1
CDR3aa: CSARDLDREVGNTEAFF
CDR3nt: TGCAGTGCTAGAGATCTTGACAGGGAGGTTGGGAACACTGAAGCTTTCTTT

v_gene: TRBV27
abundance: .
len: 21
j_gene: TRBJ2-3
d_gene: .
CDR3aa: CASSLRSVAGPSNLPPDTQYF
CDR3nt: TGTGCCAGCAGTTTACGCTCTGTGGCGGGTCCCTCGAACCTCCCGCCAGATACGCAGTATTTT

v_gene: TRBV6-5
abundance: .
len: 15
j_gene: TRBJ1-5
d_gene: .
CDR3aa: CASSPATGNNQPQHF
CDR3nt: TGTGCCAGCAGTCCGGCGACGGGGAATAATCAGCCCCAGCATTTT

v_gene: TRBV28
abundance: many
len: 14
j_gene: TRBJ2-7
d_gene: .
CDR3aa: CASSFGQRNYEQYF
CDR3nt: TGTGCCAGCAGTTTCGGACAGAGGAACTACGAGCAGTACTTC

v_gene: TRBV19
abundance: few
len: 14
j_gene: TRBJ2-7
d_gene: TRBD1
CDR3aa: CASREQGLTGEQYF
CDR3nt: TGTGCCAGTAGGGAACAGGGGTTAACGGGCGAGCAGTACTTC

v_gene: TRBV12-3/TRBV12-4
abundance: few
len: 13
j_gene: TRBJ2-7
d_gene: .
CDR3aa: CASSSLQNYEQYF
CDR3nt: TGTGCCAGCAGTTCACTCCAAAACTACGAGCAGTACTTC

v_gene: TRBV4-1
abundance: .
len: 14
j_gene: TRBJ2-3
d_gene: TRBD2
CDR3aa: CASSPTSVPDTQYF
CDR3nt: TGCGCCAGCAGCCCGACTAGCGTACCCGATACGCAGTATTTT

v_gene: TRBV28
abundance: .
len: 13
j_gene: TRBJ2-7
d_gene: .
CDR3aa: CATAETPPSEQYF
CDR3nt: TGTGCCACCGCGGAGACGCCCCCCTCCGAGCAGTACTTC

v_gene: TRBV9
abundance: many
len: 13
j_gene: TRBJ2-5
d_gene: .
CDR3aa: CASSVSPSETQYF
CDR3nt: TGTGCCAGCAGCGTATCCCCGTCGGAGACCCAGTACTTC

v_gene: TRBV6-5
abundance: few
len: 16
j_gene: TRBJ1-2
d_gene: .
CDR3aa: CASSYSYQDLPYGYTF
CDR3nt: TGTGCCAGCAGTTACTCGTACCAGGACTTGCCCTATGGCTACACCTTC

v_gene: TRBV23-1
abundance: few
len: 11
j_gene: TRBJ1-5
d_gene: .
CDR3aa: CASKLHQPQHF
CDR3nt: TGCGCCAGTAAGCTTCATCAGCCCCAGCATTTT

v_gene: TRBV27
abundance: .
len: 15
j_gene: TRBJ1-2
d_gene: .
CDR3aa: CASSLSTPANYGYTF
CDR3nt: TGTGCCAGCAGTTTATCGACTCCAGCTAACTATGGCTACACCTTC

v_gene: TRBV11-2
abundance: .
len: 15
j_gene: TRBJ2-7
d_gene: TRBD2
CDR3aa: CASSLSGQSSYEQYF
CDR3nt: TGTGCCAGCAGCCTTAGCGGGCAGAGCTCCTACGAGCAGTACTTC

v_gene: TRBV30
abundance: few
len: 13
j_gene: TRBJ2-7
d_gene: .
CDR3aa: CAWRTATGYEQYF
CDR3nt: TGTGCCTGGAGGACAGCGACAGGATACGAGCAGTACTTC

v_gene: TRBV10-2
abundance: many
len: 12
j_gene: TRBJ2-7
d_gene: .
CDR3aa: CASRAGTYEQYF
CDR3nt: TGCGCCAGCAGGGCGGGAACCTACGAGCAGTACTTC

v_gene: TRBV29-1
abundance: many
len: 13
j_gene: TRBJ2-7
d_gene: TRBD2
CDR3aa: CSVAIAGIYEQYF
CDR3nt: TGCAGCGTTGCCATAGCGGGGATCTACGAGCAGTACTTC

v_gene: TRBV7-2
abundance: few
len: 13
j_gene: TRBJ1-2
d_gene: .
CDR3aa: CASTQQGTSGYTF
CDR3nt: TGTGCCAGCACCCAACAGGGTACAAGCGGCTACACCTTC

v_gene: TRBV11-1
abundance: .
len: 15
j_gene: TRBJ2-7
d_gene: TRBD2
CDR3aa: CASSPLGGSSYGQYF
CDR3nt: TGTGCCAGCAGCCCCCTCGGGGGGAGCTCCTACGGGCAGTACTTC

v_gene: TRBV7-2
abundance: .
len: 15
j_gene: TRBJ2-3
d_gene: .
CDR3aa: CASSLFLGAGDTQYF
CDR3nt: TGTGCCAGCAGCTTATTTTTGGGGGCGGGAGATACGCAGTATTTT

v_gene: TRBV14
abundance: many
len: 18
j_gene: TRBJ2-1
d_gene: TRBD2
CDR3aa: CASSQRTSGRAGYNEQFF
CDR3nt: TGTGCCAGCAGCCAAAGGACTAGCGGGAGGGCCGGTTACAATGAGCAGTTCTTC

v_gene: TRBV15
abundance: many
len: 15
j_gene: TRBJ2-1
d_gene: TRBD2
CDR3aa: CATSREGLAGGEQFF
CDR3nt: TGTGCCACCAGCAGAGAGGGACTAGCGGGAGGTGAGCAGTTCTTC

v_gene: TRBV10-1
abundance: few
len: 14
j_gene: TRBJ2-5
d_gene: .
CDR3aa: CASSASSDQETQYF
CDR3nt: TGCGCCAGTAGTGCTTCTTCGGACCAAGAGACCCAGTACTTC

v_gene: TRBV6-1
abundance: many
len: 12
j_gene: TRBJ2-7
d_gene: .
CDR3aa: CASSDWWYEQYF
CDR3nt: TGTGCCAGCAGTGATTGGTGGTACGAGCAGTACTTC

v_gene: TRBV9
abundance: many
len: 14
j_gene: TRBJ2-3
d_gene: .
CDR3aa: CASTPTSATDTQYF
CDR3nt: TGTGCCAGCACCCCCACCTCCGCCACAGATACGCAGTATTTT

v_gene: TRBV7-3
abundance: few
len: 16
j_gene: TRBJ2-1
d_gene: TRBD2
CDR3aa: CASSYQGTSGYNEQFF
CDR3nt: TGTGCCAGCAGCTACCAAGGGACTAGCGGGTACAATGAGCAGTTCTTC

v_gene: TRBV7-3
abundance: few
len: 17
j_gene: TRBJ2-3
d_gene: TRBD2
CDR3aa: CASSFGDAGGRTDTQYF
CDR3nt: TGTGCCAGCAGCTTTGGTGATGCGGGAGGTCGGACAGATACGCAGTATTTT

v_gene: TRBV28
abundance: many
len: 12
j_gene: TRBJ2-7
d_gene: TRBD2
CDR3aa: CASTQGGYEQYF
CDR3nt: TGTGCCAGCACCCAGGGAGGGTACGAGCAGTACTTC

v_gene: TRBV27
abundance: .
len: 11
j_gene: TRBJ2-4
d_gene: .
CDR3aa: CASRFRGEQYF
CDR3nt: TGTGCCAGCCGTTTCAGGGGGGAGCAGTACTTC

v_gene: TRBV7-9
abundance: .
len: 18
j_gene: TRBJ1-5
d_gene: .
CDR3aa: CASNTLPSLGSRNQPQHF
CDR3nt: TGTGCCAGCAACACACTTCCCTCCCTAGGCAGCCGCAATCAGCCCCAGCATTTT

v_gene: TRBV5-5
abundance: .
len: 15
j_gene: TRBJ1-2
d_gene: .
CDR3aa: CASSLVAGITYGYTF
CDR3nt: TGTGCCAGCAGCTTGGTGGCAGGGATTACCTATGGCTACACCTTC

v_gene: TRBV7-9
abundance: few
len: 15
j_gene: TRBJ2-5
d_gene: .
CDR3aa: CASSFLTGAQETQYF
CDR3nt: TGTGCCAGCAGCTTTTTGACAGGAGCCCAAGAGACCCAGTACTTC

v_gene: TRBV7-3
abundance: .
len: 17
j_gene: TRBJ2-1
d_gene: TRBD2
CDR3aa: CASSPIGTSGAYNEQFF
CDR3nt: TGTGCCAGCAGCCCGATCGGGACTAGCGGGGCTTACAATGAGCAGTTCTTC

v_gene: TRBV2
abundance: .
len: 14
j_gene: TRBJ1-5
d_gene: .
CDR3aa: CASTLISRDQPQHF
CDR3nt: TGTGCCAGCACCCTGATAAGCCGTGACCAGCCCCAGCATTTT

v_gene: TRBV20-1
abundance: many
len: 14
j_gene: TRBJ2-7
d_gene: TRBD1
CDR3aa: CSAPGQFPPYEQYF
CDR3nt: TGCAGTGCCCCGGGACAGTTCCCACCCTACGAGCAGTACTTC